A single sample gave rise to the 19 T cell receptor beta chains below, sequenced in a study of T cells after yellow fever vaccination. From the 5' RACE reads, TCRdb called clonotypes with MiXCR, one entry per CDR3 protein. The repertoire holds roughly 310,000 distinct CDR3 sequences, with roughly 3.5% as singletons. The starting material was PBMCs, obtained on the day of the yellow fever booster vaccination. The receptors were gathered from a man aged 18 to 30 who received the YFV17D yellow fever vaccine.

In its sample, this clonotype was seen a few times. The rearrangement joins TRBV5-5 to TRBJ2-7, with 7 bases lining up with TRBD2. The V gene end was trimmed by 2 bases and the J gene end by 3 bases; junction bases not matched to a gene: 8. Germline V gene data show CDR1 as SGHKS and CDR2 as YYEKEE (reference sequence). The CDR3 runs to 15 residues. This chain's CDR3 is CASSFLEAGFYEQYF. For the CDR3, the DNA is TGTGCCAGCAGCTTCTTAGAAGCGGGGTTCTACGAGCAGTACTTC.

The table lists this clonotype with many counts. CDR3 nucleotide sequence: TGTGCCAGCAGTTATACTGGACTAGCTATTCCCGGGGAGCTGTTTTTT. Amino acids: CASSYTGLAIPGELFF. The V gene is TRBV6-6, the J gene TRBJ2-2, with 8 bases that match TRBD2. This CDR3 is built from 16 residues. Germline V gene data show CDR1 as MNHNY and CDR2 as SVGAGI (reference sequence). The J segment lost 6 bases and the V segment lost 3 bases, leaving 9 bases of the junction unmatched.

This chain links TRBV11-1 with TRBJ2-4; no clear D. Germline V gene lookup returns CDR1 SGHAT and CDR2 FQDESV (reference sequence). CDR3 length equals 14 residues. V gave up 2 bases and J gave up 0 bases, with 5 bases separating them. CDR3 DNA sequence: TGTGCCAGCAGCTTAAGCACAGCCAAAAACATTCAGTACTTC. It specifies CASSLSTAKNIQYF.

This clonotype was seen only a few times. J is TRBJ1-5 and V is TRBV6-5; no firm D call. Germline loops: CDR1 MNHEY, CDR2 SVGAGI. The CDR3 sequence is 14 residues long. Between the trimmed V and J ends, which lost 4 bases and 5 bases, there was a span of 12 bases. CDR3 sequence reads: CASSFTGIHQPQHF. CDR3 nucleotide sequence: TGTGCCAGCAGTTTTACGGGGATTCATCAGCCCCAGCATTTT.

The chain recombines TRBV5-6 with TRBJ2-7, with D possibly matching TRBD1 (6 bases). V lost 4 bases and J 3 bases, leaving 8 bases between the germline ends. Germline CDR1 SGHDT, CDR2 YYEEEE. CDR3 length: 12 residues. Here the CDR3 DNA reads TGTGCCAGCAGCCGACAGGTCTACGAGCAGTACTTC. Translation gives CASSRQVYEQYF.

In DNA form, the CDR3 reads TGTGCCAGCAGACCGGTTACAGGAAACACTGAAGCTTTCTTT. It encodes CASRPVTGNTEAFF. The chain carries TRBV27 and TRBJ1-1; the D gene is possibly TRBD1 (5 bases). The CDR3 consists of 14 residues. The germline CDR1 and CDR2 sequences are MNHEY and SMNVEV (reference sequence). V was pared by 6 bases and J by 2 bases, with 13 bases between.

This clonotype was seen only a few times. The chain uses TRBV20-1 and TRBJ1-1; D may be TRBD1 (6 bases). This CDR3 is 13 amino acids long. The V gene lost 3 bases and the J gene lost 5 bases, with 13 bases spanning the gap. The germline gives CDR1 DFQATT, CDR2 SNEGSKA (reference sequence). This CDR3 is CSARRGEGTEAFF. In DNA, the CDR3 is TGCAGTGCTAGGAGGGGGGAGGGGACTGAAGCTTTCTTT.

This clonotype came up many times. The CDR3 protein is CASSPTGGEKETQYF. DNA for the CDR3: TGTGCCAGCAGCCCGACAGGGGGCGAAAAAGAGACCCAGTACTTC. The rearrangement joins TRBV7-3 to TRBJ2-5, with 10 bases fitting TRBD1. The CDR3 spans 15 residues. Germline lookup yields CDR1 SGHTA and CDR2 FQGTGA. J lost 3 bases, V lost 5 bases, and 6 bases had no gene match.

This clonotype was recorded many times. The chain carries TRBV7-2 and TRBJ2-7; TRBD1 might be the D (6 bases). The CDR3 has 14 amino acids. The V and J ends lost 4 bases and 1 base respectively, with 11 bases between them. The germline V gene encodes CDR1 SGHTA and CDR2 FQGNSA. The CDR3 here is CASSSYGTSYEQYF. CDR3 nucleotides: TGTGCCAGCAGCTCCTACGGGACATCCTACGAGCAGTACTTC.

The sample holds many counts of this clonotype. This chain joins TRBV10-3 and TRBJ1-1; D gene uncertain. The CDR3 covers 11 residues. The V and J ends lost 11 bases and 1 base respectively, with 8 bases between them. In germline, CDR1 is ENHRY, CDR2 SYGVKD. CDR3 coding DNA: TGTGCCTCCCACTCGAACACTGAAGCTTTCTTT. Protein sequence: CASHSNTEAFF.

This clonotype was observed at least ten times. The rearrangement links TRBV7-8 to TRBJ2-3; D is possibly TRBD1 (6 bases). Trimming cost V 3 bases and J 5 bases, with 12 bases left between them. Germline CDR1 is SGHVS and CDR2 is FQNEAQ. CDR3 length: 14 amino acids. CDR3 nucleotides: TGTGCCAGCAGCTTTTTGGGGGCGAGAGATACGCAGTATTTT. This codes for CASSFLGARDTQYF.

This clonotype came up many times. V is TRBV29-1 and J is TRBJ1-1; TRBD1 agrees at 11 bases. CDR3 length equals 11 residues. Germline CDR1 reads SQVTM; CDR2 reads ANQGSEA. V gave up 7 bases and J gave up 10 bases; unmatched junction bases: 5. CDR3 in DNA: TGCAGCGCCGGACAGGGGGCAGGAGCTTTCTTT. This encodes CSAGQGAGAFF.

The genes are TRBV9 and TRBJ1-1; 9 bases fit TRBD1. This CDR3 region has 13 residues. Germline-derived CDR1 and CDR2 are SGDLS and YYNGEE. Trimming cost V 2 bases and J 8 bases; bases outside gene matches: 4. This CDR3 is CASSVGTGHEAFF. CDR3 coding DNA: TGTGCCAGCAGCGTCGGGACAGGGCACGAAGCTTTCTTT.

This clonotype came up many times. The CDR3 loop is CAGNQGYSDSPLHF. The CDR3, as DNA: TGTGCCGGAAACCAAGGGTATAGCGATTCACCCCTCCACTTT. This chain joins TRBV7-2 and TRBJ1-6; no reliable D call. Trimming took 11 bases from V and 8 from J, leaving 19 bases between them. Looked up from germline, CDR1 is SGHTA and CDR2 is FQGNSA. The CDR3 spans 14 residues.

The chain is built from TRBV7-6 and TRBJ2-3, with D possibly TRBD2 on 5 matching bases. This CDR3 has 13 residues. The germline V gene encodes CDR1 SGHVS and CDR2 FNYEAQ. The ends were cut back, 0 bases at V and 10 bases at J, with 11 bases in the middle. CDR3 DNA: TGTGCCAGCAGCTTAGCCGGGGAACGATCGCAGTATTTT. Protein sequence: CASSLAGERSQYF.

This clonotype turned up a few times. The rearrangement joins TRBV7-9 to TRBJ2-1, with 10 bases that match TRBD2. The CDR3 totals 15 residues. Trimming at V came to 5 bases and at J to 5 bases, leaving 6 bases not matched to a gene. The V gene's germline CDR1 is SEHNR and CDR2 FQNEAQ (reference sequence). Written as DNA, the CDR3 is TGTGCCAGCAGCCTACCGGGACTAGCGAACAATGAGCAGTTCTTC. It yields the protein CASSLPGLANNEQFF.

V usage is TRBV7-2 and J usage is TRBJ2-1, with D unresolved. Germline V lookup: CDR1 SGHTA, CDR2 FQGNSA. The CDR3 sequence is 12 residues long. V was cut by 0 bases and J by 8 bases, with 5 bases left in between. The CDR3 DNA follows: TGTGCCAGCAGCTTAGCCTTTTATGAGCAGTTCTTC. Protein: CASSLAFYEQFF.

This clonotype appeared many times. The DNA for the CDR3 is TGCAGTGCTAATCAGCTATGGCCCTCCAATGAGCAGTTCTTC. Amino acids: CSANQLWPSNEQFF. V is TRBV20-1 and J is TRBJ2-1; unclear D gene. The V end lost 4 bases, the J end lost 6 bases, and 16 bases lay between the germline ends. Germline CDR1 reads DFQATT; CDR2 reads SNEGSKA (reference sequence). This CDR3 is 14 amino acids long.

In its sample, this clonotype was seen many times. A junction boundary mismatches the germline segment, possibly from a read error. V usage is TRBV7-9 and J usage is TRBJ1-5; 8 nucleotides align to TRBD1. Germline V gives CDR1 SEHNR, CDR2 FQNEAQ (reference sequence). The CDR3 totals 13 residues. CDR3 amino acids: CASSPGGKQPQHF. The CDR3 region has the DNA TGTGCCAGCAGCCCAGGGGGCAAACAGCCCCAGCATTTT.